This T cell receptor (beta chain) was sequenced for a study of shared T cell receptors in the human thymus. Here immunoSEQ multiplex PCR was the method, and the copy in TCRdb shows in-frame clones only, minus some. The sample consists of 500,000 to 750,000 clones, more than 75% of them appearing once. Separately, the same data were catalogued under a study of human thymus T cells. That report notes: It was healthy Finnish infants having corrective surgery for congenital heart defects who were the donors. Surgeons resected thymus tissue during corrective heart surgery. V and J gene usage appeared biased in thymic and blood repertoires. Related studies noted strongly shared thymic repertoires across unrelated people.

The sequence came from a boy under two years old with a congenital heart defect. Sequenced sample: thymocytes.

CDR3 DNA: TGTGCCAGCAGACCTCCGAGCGGGGACTCCTACGAGCAGTACTTC. It yields the protein CASRPPSGDSYEQYF. The chain carries TRBV2 and TRBJ2-7, with 7 nucleotides matching TRBD2. This CDR3 comprises 15 residues. Trimming took 6 bases from V and 0 from J; bases not matched to a gene: 8. Germline values: CDR1 SNHLY, CDR2 FYNNEI.